The TCR beta chain under discussion was sequenced for a study of T cells in localized non-small cell lung cancer. Study-wide results and limits: Overall survival was longer when the density of T cells in the blood was higher. Uninvolved adjacent lung had the highest recorded T cell clonality, with tumor below it.

This CDR3 spans 14 amino acids. Deletions cut 3 bases from V and 0 bases from J, with 9 bases between. The germline V gene has CDR1 KGHSH and CDR2 LQKENI. This clone was picked up one time. Its specificity is not known. Sequencing used immunoSEQ multiplex PCR; TCRdb keeps in-frame clones, though not all of them. The sample carries tens of thousands of clones, 65% to 85% recorded once. The chain is built from TRBV18 and TRBJ2-7, with D perhaps given as TRBD1 or TRBD2 (6 bases each). This TCR derives from a female donor older than 55 with stage I lung adenocarcinoma. Sequenced material: peripheral blood, taken before any cancer treatment. The DNA of the CDR3 is TGTGCCAGCTCACCTAGGGGGGCCTCCTACGAGCAGTACTTC. Its translation is CASSPRGASYEQYF.